The 9 T cell receptor beta chains in this list originate from one sample, sequenced in a study of HIV-infected patients and healthy controls. Follow-up blood was drawn about 14 weeks, roughly three months, after antiretroviral therapy began. All unsorted peripheral T cells were captured because whole blood was used without fractionation. Alpha and beta constant-region primers primed reverse transcription of approximately 460 ng RNA. Using multiplexing indices, alpha and beta chain libraries were generated apart by chain-specific third strand synthesis. TCRdb used MiXCR to reprocess the 5' RACE reads, holding one entry per CDR3 protein. The sample has thousands of distinct CDR3 sequences; about 8.6% are singletons. Sequencing used blood, obtained during antiretroviral therapy. Every receptor here comes from an adult with HIV infection.

This clonotype turned up a few times. This chain connects TRBV6-6 to TRBJ1-2; 7 bases line up with TRBD1. The ends lost 4 bases at V and 4 bases at J; junction bases unmatched: 6. Per the germline V gene, CDR1 is MNHNY and CDR2 is SVGAGI (reference sequence). The CDR3 totals 14 residues. This chain's CDR3 is CASSSPQGSYGYTF. The DNA of the CDR3 is TGTGCCAGCAGTTCCCCACAGGGGAGCTATGGCTACACCTTC.

J is TRBJ1-6 and V is TRBV6-5; D gene unclear. The CDR3 sequence is 13 residues long. Germline CDR1 is MNHEY and CDR2 is SVGAGI. V was cut by 8 bases and J by 4 bases, with 9 bases left in between. The CDR3 loop is CASGLPYNSPLHF. Written as DNA, the CDR3 is TGTGCCAGCGGGCTCCCGTATAATTCACCCCTCCACTTT.

This clonotype has a count of ten or more. V is TRBV7-2 and J is TRBJ1-1; possible D gene TRBD1, 6 bases. Per the germline V gene, CDR1 is SGHTA and CDR2 is FQGNSA. The CDR3 has 17 residues. Trimming pared 0 bases from V and 0 bases from J, leaving 14 bases between. The CDR3 coding sequence is TGTGCCAGCAGCTTAGCTGGGGGCGGGGGGATGAACACTGAAGCTTTCTTT. This translates into CASSLAGGGGMNTEAFF.

In this sample, this clonotype turned up many times. The gene calls are TRBV28 and TRBJ1-2, with D possibly matching TRBD1 (5 bases). This CDR3 has 13 amino acids. V shed 4 bases and J shed 3 bases, with 9 bases lying between them. CDR1 is MDHEN, CDR2 SYDVKM, per germline. The CDR3 coding sequence is TGTGCCAGCAGTTCGACAGTAGACTATGGCTACACCTTC. Translated, it gives CASSSTVDYGYTF.

Relative to its sample, this clonotype is medium-sized. CDR3 DNA: TGTGCCAGCAGTCTCCGGGCTTACAGGAATAGCAATCAGCCCCAGCATTTT. Its translation: CASSLRAYRNSNQPQHF. The chain is built from TRBV12-3 or TRBV12-4 and TRBJ1-5; a possible D gene is TRBD1 (5 bases). Trimming cost V 5 bases and J 0 bases, with 17 bases left between them. This CDR3 spans 17 amino acids.

By share, this clonotype counts as medium-sized. The CDR3 protein is CASSISGRGQEKLFF. The CDR3 DNA follows: TGTGCCAGCAGTATATCGGGCAGGGGGCAAGAAAAACTGTTTTTT. J is TRBJ1-4 and V is TRBV28, with TRBD1 matching 8 bases. This CDR3 is built from 15 residues. Germline CDR1 MDHEN, CDR2 SYDVKM. The V gene end was trimmed by 5 bases and the J gene end by 8 bases; junction bases not matched to a gene: 10.

This clonotype is labeled large (0.1 to 1%). This chain connects TRBV19 to TRBJ1-1; D is undetermined. The CDR3 totals 12 residues. The V end was cut by 7 bases, the J end by 0 bases, with 6 bases between. Germline V CDR1 and CDR2: LNHDA, SQIVND (reference sequence). DNA for the CDR3: TGTGCCAGTAAGGACCTGAACACTGAAGCTTTCTTT. Translation gives CASKDLNTEAFF.

In its sample, this clonotype ranks as medium-sized. The rearrangement joins TRBV11-2 to TRBJ1-1, with no clear D. CDR3 size: 13 residues. V was cut by 6 bases and J by 8 bases, with 16 bases left in between. The germline gives CDR1 SGHAT, CDR2 FQNNGV. CDR3 protein: CASSNLIRKEAFF. The CDR3 region has the DNA TGTGCCAGCAGTAATCTGATCAGGAAGGAAGCTTTCTTT.

Judged by abundance, this clonotype is medium-sized. The rearrangement links TRBV29-1 to TRBJ2-1, with TRBD1 identical over 9 bases. CDR1 is SQVTM and CDR2 is ANQGSEA in the germline V gene. CDR3 length: 16 amino acids. With 1 base clipped from V and 8 bases from J, the junction kept 12 bases outside the gene matches. CDR3 bases: TGCAGCGTTGAAGCATCCGGGACAGGGATTAGGTATGAGCAGTTCTTC. It is translated as CSVEASGTGIRYEQFF.